This T cell receptor beta chain was recovered during a study of spatial heterogeneity in lung cancer. Study results and limitations: The number of expanded tumor alpha and beta chains correlated with mutation number.

Time point of the sample: sample taken at primary tumor resection. The donors, around 72 patients with untreated early-stage non-small cell lung cancer, provided the samples. A single record per CDR3 protein comes from TCRdb applying MiXCR to the 5' RACE reads. The table shows over 10,000 distinct CDR3 sequences, with roughly 5.6% occurring only once. This clonotype was seen at least ten times. Its antigen remains unknown. The V and J ends lost 2 bases and 5 bases, in that order; junction bases with no gene match: 3. The CDR3 loop spans 13 amino acids. Germline V lookup: CDR1 LGHDT, CDR2 YNNKEL (reference sequence).

This sequence originates from a male donor with early-stage non-small cell lung cancer. The chain joins TRBV3-1 to TRBJ2-7; 7 nucleotides agree with TRBD1. The sequenced sample was lung tumor tissue, obtained at surgery. CDR3 DNA: TGTGCCAGCAGCCAATCAGGGGGAAACGAGCAGTACTTC. It specifies CASSQSGGNEQYF.